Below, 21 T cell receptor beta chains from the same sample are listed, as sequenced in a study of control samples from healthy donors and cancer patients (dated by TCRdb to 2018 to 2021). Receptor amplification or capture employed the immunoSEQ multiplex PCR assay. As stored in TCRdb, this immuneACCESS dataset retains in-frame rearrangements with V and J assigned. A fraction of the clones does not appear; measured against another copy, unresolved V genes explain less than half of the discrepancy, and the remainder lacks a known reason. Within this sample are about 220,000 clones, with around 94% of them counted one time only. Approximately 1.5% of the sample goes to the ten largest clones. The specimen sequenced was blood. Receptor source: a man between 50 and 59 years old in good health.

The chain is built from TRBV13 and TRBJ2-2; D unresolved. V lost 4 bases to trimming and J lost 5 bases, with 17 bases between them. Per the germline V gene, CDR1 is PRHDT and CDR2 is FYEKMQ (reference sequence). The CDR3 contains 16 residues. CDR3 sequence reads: CASSYETKRSTGELFF. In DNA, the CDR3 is TGTGCCAGCAGCTATGAGACAAAACGGAGTACCGGGGAGCTGTTTTTT. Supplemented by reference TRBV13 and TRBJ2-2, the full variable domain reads AAGVIQSPRHLIKEKRETATLKCYPIPRHDTVYWYQQGPGQDPQFLISFYEKMQSDKGSIPDRFSAQQFSDYHSELNMSSLELGDSALYFCASSYETKRSTGELFFGEGSRLTVL.

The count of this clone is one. The CDR3 sequence: CASSLEGRLNTEAFF. The CDR3 nucleotides are TGCGCCAGCAGCTTGGAGGGACGTTTGAACACTGAAGCTTTCTTT. The chain has TRBV5-1 and TRBJ1-1, with TRBD1 as a possible D gene (5 bases). Germline loops: CDR1 SGHRS, CDR2 YFSETQ. Trimming removed 0 bases from V and 0 bases from J, with 9 bases in between. The length of the CDR3 is 15 residues. The full variable domain, completed using reference TRBV5-1 and TRBJ1-1, is KAGVTQTPRYLIKTRGQQVTLSCSPISGHRSVSWYQQTPGQGLQFLFEYFSETQRNKGNFPGRFSGRQFSNSRSEMNVSTLELGDSALYLCASSLEGRLNTEAFFGQGTRLTVV.

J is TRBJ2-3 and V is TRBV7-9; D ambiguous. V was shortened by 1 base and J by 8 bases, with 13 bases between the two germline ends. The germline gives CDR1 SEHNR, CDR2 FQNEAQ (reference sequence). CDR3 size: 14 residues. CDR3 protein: CASSLVSSLSTQYF. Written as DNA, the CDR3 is TGTGCCAGCAGCTTAGTAAGTTCCTTATCTACGCAGTATTTT.

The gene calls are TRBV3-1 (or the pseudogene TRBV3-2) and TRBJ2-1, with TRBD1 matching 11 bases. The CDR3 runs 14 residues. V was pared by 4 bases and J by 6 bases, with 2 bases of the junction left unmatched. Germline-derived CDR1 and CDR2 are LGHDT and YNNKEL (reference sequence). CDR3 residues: CASSPGTGGNEQFF. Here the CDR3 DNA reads TGTGCCAGCAGCCCCGGGACAGGGGGCAATGAGCAGTTCTTC.

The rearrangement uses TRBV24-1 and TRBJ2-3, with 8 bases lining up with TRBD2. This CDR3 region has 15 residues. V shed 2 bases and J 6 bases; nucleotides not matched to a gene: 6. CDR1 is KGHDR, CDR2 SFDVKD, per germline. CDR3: CATSDSRGDGDTQYF. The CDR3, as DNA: TGTGCCACCAGTGATTCGCGGGGGGATGGGGATACGCAGTATTTT.

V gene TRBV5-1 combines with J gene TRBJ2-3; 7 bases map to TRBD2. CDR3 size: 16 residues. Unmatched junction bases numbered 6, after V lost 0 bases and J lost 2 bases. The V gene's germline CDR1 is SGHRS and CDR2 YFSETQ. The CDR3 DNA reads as TGCGCCAGCAGCTTGGTACGCGGGGGATACACAGATACGCAGTATTTT. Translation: CASSLVRGGYTDTQYF.

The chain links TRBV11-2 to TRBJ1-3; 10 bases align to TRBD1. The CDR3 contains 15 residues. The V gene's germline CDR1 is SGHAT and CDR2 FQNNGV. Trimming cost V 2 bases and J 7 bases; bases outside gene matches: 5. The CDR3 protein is CASSLPGTGANTIYF. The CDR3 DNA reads TGTGCCAGCAGCTTACCCGGGACAGGGGCGAACACCATATATTTT.

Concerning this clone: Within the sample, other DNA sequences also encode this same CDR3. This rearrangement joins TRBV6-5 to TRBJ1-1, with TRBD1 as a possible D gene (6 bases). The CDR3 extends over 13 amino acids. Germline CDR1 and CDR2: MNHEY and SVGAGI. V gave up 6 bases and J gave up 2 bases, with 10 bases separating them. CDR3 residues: CASSQQGNTEAFF. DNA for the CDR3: TGTGCCAGCAGCCAACAGGGTAACACTGAAGCTTTCTTT.

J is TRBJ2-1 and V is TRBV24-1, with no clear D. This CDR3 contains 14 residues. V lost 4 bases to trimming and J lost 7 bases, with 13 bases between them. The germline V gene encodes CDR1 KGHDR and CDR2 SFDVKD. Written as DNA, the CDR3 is TGTGCCACCAGTGAGTCGGCCCCTAAGAATGAGCAGTTCTTC. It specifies CATSESAPKNEQFF.

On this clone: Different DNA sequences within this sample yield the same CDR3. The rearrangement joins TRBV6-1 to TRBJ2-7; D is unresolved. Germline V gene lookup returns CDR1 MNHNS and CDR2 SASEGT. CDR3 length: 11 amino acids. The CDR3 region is CASSEFYEQYV. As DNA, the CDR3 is TGTGCCAGCAGTGAGTTCTACGAACAGTACGTC.

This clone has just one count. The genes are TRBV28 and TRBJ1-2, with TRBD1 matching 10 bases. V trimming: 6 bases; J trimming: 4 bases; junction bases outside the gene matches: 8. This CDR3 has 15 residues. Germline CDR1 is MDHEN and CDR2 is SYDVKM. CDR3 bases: TGTGCCAGCAGACGACAGGGGGCGCGGGGCTATGGCTACACCTTC. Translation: CASRRQGARGYGYTF.

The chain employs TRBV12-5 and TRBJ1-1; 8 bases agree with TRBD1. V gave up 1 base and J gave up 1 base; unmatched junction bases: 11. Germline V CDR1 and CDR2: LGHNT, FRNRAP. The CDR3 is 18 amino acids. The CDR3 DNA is TGTGCTAGTGGTTTGGAGACAGGGGTCGCGGAGAGGAACACTGAAGCTTTCTTT. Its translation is CASGLETGVAERNTEAFF. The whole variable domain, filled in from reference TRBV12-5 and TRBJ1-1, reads DARVTQTPRHKVTEMGQEVTMRCQPILGHNTVFWYRQTMMQGLELLAYFRNRAPLDDSGMPKDRFSAEMPDATLATLKIQPSEPRDSAVYFCASGLETGVAERNTEAFFGQGTRLTVV.

The CDR3 sequence is CASSYGSRDTEAFF. In DNA form, the CDR3 reads TGTGCCAGCAGTTATGGGTCAAGAGACACTGAAGCTTTCTTT. The genes are TRBV6-6 and TRBJ1-1, with D unclear. Germline V gene sequence: CDR1 MNHNY, CDR2 SVGAGI (reference sequence). CDR3 length: 14 residues. Trimming removed 3 bases from V and 3 bases from J, with 11 bases in between.

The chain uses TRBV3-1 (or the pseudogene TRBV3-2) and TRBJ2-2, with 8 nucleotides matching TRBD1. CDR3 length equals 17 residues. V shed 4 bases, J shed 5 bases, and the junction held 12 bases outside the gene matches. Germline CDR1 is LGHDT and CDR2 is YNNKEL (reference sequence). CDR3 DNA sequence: TGTGCCAGCAGCCGGGACAGGTATTTGGTAGTTACCGGGGAGCTGTTTTTT. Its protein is CASSRDRYLVVTGELFF.

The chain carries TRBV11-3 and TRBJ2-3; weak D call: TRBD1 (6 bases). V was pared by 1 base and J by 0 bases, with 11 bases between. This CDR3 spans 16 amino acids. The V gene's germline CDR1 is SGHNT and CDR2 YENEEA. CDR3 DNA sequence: TGTGCCAGCAGCTTAGGGGTGACAGGCAGCACAGATACGCAGTATTTT. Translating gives CASSLGVTGSTDTQYF.

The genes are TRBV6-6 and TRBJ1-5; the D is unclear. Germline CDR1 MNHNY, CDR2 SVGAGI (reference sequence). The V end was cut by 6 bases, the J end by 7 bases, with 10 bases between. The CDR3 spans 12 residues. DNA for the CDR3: TGTGCCAGCAGGACGGGAGCACAGCCCCAGCATTTT. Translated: CASRTGAQPQHF.

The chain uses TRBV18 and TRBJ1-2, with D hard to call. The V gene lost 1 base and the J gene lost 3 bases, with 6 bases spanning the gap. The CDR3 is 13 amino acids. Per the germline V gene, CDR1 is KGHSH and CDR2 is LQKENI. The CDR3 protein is CASSPQGDYGYTF. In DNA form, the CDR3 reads TGTGCCAGCTCACCACAGGGAGACTATGGCTACACCTTC. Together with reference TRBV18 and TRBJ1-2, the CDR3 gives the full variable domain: NAGVMQNPRHLVRRRGQEARLRCSPMKGHSHVYWYRQLPEEGLKFMVYLQKENIIDESGMPKERFSAEFPKEGPSILRIQQVVRGDSAAYFCASSPQGDYGYTFGSGTRLTVV.

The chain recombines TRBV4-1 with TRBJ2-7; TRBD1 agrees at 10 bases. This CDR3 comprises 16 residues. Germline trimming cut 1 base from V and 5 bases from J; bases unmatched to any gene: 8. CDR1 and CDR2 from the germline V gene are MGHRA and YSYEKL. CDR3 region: CASSQVGQGVPDEQYF. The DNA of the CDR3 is TGCGCCAGCAGCCAAGTAGGACAGGGGGTTCCGGACGAGCAGTACTTC.

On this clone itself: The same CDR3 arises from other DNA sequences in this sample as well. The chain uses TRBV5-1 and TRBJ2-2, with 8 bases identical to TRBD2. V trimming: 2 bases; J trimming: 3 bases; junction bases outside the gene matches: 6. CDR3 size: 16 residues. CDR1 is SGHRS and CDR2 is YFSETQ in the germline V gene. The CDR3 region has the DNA TGCGCCAGCAGCTTCGGGCGGGGGGCGGACACCGGGGAGCTGTTTTTT. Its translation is CASSFGRGADTGELFF.

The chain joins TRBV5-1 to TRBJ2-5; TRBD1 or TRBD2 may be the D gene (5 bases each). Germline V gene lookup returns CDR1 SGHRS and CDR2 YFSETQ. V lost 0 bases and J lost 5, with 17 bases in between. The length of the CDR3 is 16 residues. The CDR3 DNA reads TGCGCCAGCAGCTTGGACACGGGGCTCCTAGGGGAGACCCAGTACTTC. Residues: CASSLDTGLLGETQYF. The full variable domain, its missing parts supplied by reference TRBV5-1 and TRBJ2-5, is KAGVTQTPRYLIKTRGQQVTLSCSPISGHRSVSWYQQTPGQGLQFLFEYFSETQRNKGNFPGRFSGRQFSNSRSEMNVSTLELGDSALYLCASSLDTGLLGETQYFGPGTRLLVL.

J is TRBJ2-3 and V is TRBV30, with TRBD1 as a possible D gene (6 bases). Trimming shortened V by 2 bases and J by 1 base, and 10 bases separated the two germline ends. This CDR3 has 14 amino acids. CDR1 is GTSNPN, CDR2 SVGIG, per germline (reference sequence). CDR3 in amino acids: CAWSFNRGTDTQYF. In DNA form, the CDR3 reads TGTGCCTGGAGTTTTAACAGGGGCACAGATACGCAGTATTTT. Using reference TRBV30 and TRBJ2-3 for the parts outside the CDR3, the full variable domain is SQTIHQWPATLVQPVGSPLSLECTVEGTSNPNLYWYRQAAGRGLQLLFYSVGIGQISSEVPQNLSASRPQDRQFILSSKKLLLSDSGFYLCAWSFNRGTDTQYFGPGTRLTVL.